Below are 21 T cell receptor beta chains sequenced from a single sample in a study of CD8 T cells in ankylosing spondylitis. TCRdb independently ran MiXCR on the 5' RACE reads; one entry per CDR3 protein. The sample has about 130,000 distinct CDR3 sequences, 11% seen once; the top ten hold about 4%. What was sequenced was blood, either unsorted or a sorted T cell fraction (not recorded which). These receptors all come from a female donor with ankylosing spondylitis or in good health (not recorded which).

A word on this clonotype: Being one base from a much bigger clone, this may be a read error. The J gene is TRBJ1-5, the V gene TRBV11-2; D remains ambiguous. The closer fit of TRBJ2-3 to the DNA end suggests the J call may be wrong. The CDR3 contains 18 residues. Germline assignment: CDR1 SGHAT and CDR2 FQNNGV. This chain's CDR3 is CASSLRPTYKGSDQPQYF. The CDR3 DNA is TGTGCCAGCAGCTTAAGGCCCACCTACAAGGGAAGCGATCAGCCCCAGTATTTT.

This clonotype was seen many times. This sequence joins TRBV20-1 and TRBJ2-7; weak D call: TRBD2 (5 bases). Looked up from germline, CDR1 is DFQATT and CDR2 is SNEGSKA (reference sequence). This CDR3 region has 14 residues. The V and J ends lost 0 bases and 3 bases respectively, with 12 bases between them. For the CDR3, the DNA is TGCAGTGCTAGAGATCCGGGGATCGGCTACGAGCAGTACTTC. As protein: CSARDPGIGYEQYF.

This clonotype was observed at least ten times. The chain carries TRBV20-1 and TRBJ2-3, with 8 bases lining up with TRBD2. The CDR3 covers 17 residues. Losses at the gene ends were 3 bases for V and 4 bases for J; bases not matched to a gene: 15. CDR1 DFQATT and CDR2 SNEGSKA come from the germline V gene (reference sequence). The CDR3 loop is CSASGPIPGGGADTQYF. In DNA form, the CDR3 reads TGCAGTGCTAGCGGCCCTATCCCGGGGGGGGGGGCAGATACGCAGTATTTT.

This chain connects TRBV29-1 to TRBJ2-2, with 9 nucleotides matching TRBD1. V shed 1 base, J shed 5 bases, and the junction held 5 bases outside the gene matches. The CDR3 is made up of 15 amino acids. Germline V lookup: CDR1 SQVTM, CDR2 ANQGSEA. CDR3: CSVEVWDRVTGELFF. DNA for the CDR3: TGCAGCGTTGAAGTATGGGACAGGGTTACCGGGGAGCTGTTTTTT.

On this clonotype: An end of the junction does not agree with germline; a read error may underlie this. The chain couples TRBV29-1 to TRBJ1-1; no definite D call. CDR1 and CDR2 from the germline V gene are SQVTM and ANQGSEA. CDR3 length: 12 residues. Written as DNA, the CDR3 is TGCCGCGTCGAGGAGTGGGGCACTGAAGCTTTCTTT. It translates to CRVEEWGTEAFF.

Concerning this clonotype: A read error is possible here, since a much larger clone lies one base away. The CDR3 DNA follows: TGTGCCAGTAGTCCCGACAGGAACTATGACTACACCTTC. This encodes CASSPDRNYDYTF. J is TRBJ1-2 and V is TRBV19; D may be TRBD1 (6 bases). The CDR3 totals 13 residues. Looked up from germline, CDR1 is LNHDA and CDR2 is SQIVND (reference sequence).

J is TRBJ2-2 and V is TRBV3-1, with D perhaps matching TRBD2 (6 bases). This CDR3 has 15 amino acids. V was shortened by 6 bases and J by 4 bases, with 15 bases between the two germline ends. Per the germline V gene, CDR1 is LGHDT and CDR2 is YNNKEL (reference sequence). The CDR3 is CASSLDSGGTGELFF. The CDR3, as DNA: TGTGCCAGCAGTCTGGATAGCGGTGGCACCGGGGAGCTGTTTTTT.

This clonotype was found a few times. It may be a read error: a sequence one base away is much more abundant. The J gene is TRBJ1-3, the V gene TRBV12-3 or TRBV12-4; perhaps TRBD1 as D (6 bases). The CDR3 has 18 amino acids. CDR3 residues: CAISRGGQWEASGNTIYF. The CDR3 nucleotides are TGTGCCATCAGTCGAGGGGGGCAGTGGGAAGCATCGGGAAACACCATATATTTT.

The sample holds many counts of this clonotype. This chain joins TRBV7-9 and TRBJ2-1; D is ambiguous. The V gene lost 3 bases and the J gene lost 6 bases, with 12 bases spanning the gap. Per the germline V gene, CDR1 is SEHNR and CDR2 is FQNEAQ (reference sequence). CDR3 size: 14 residues. The CDR3 sequence is CASSFGVIPNEQFF. CDR3 DNA sequence: TGTGCCAGCAGCTTCGGTGTGATCCCCAATGAGCAGTTCTTC.

This rearrangement joins TRBV29-1 to TRBJ1-1; no clear D. The V end was cut by 4 bases, the J end by 1 base, with 10 bases between. The CDR3 consists of 13 residues. Looked up from germline, CDR1 is SQVTM and CDR2 is ANQGSEA. CDR3 DNA: TGCAGCGTTGCGGCCGGAAAGAACACTGAAGCTTTCTTT. It encodes CSVAAGKNTEAFF.

This clonotype has at least ten counts. CDR3 region: CASSRYDRTDHYEQYF. CDR3 bases: TGTGCCAGCAGCCGGTATGACAGGACAGACCATTACGAGCAGTACTTC. V and J are TRBV6-1 and TRBJ2-7, with D maybe TRBD1 (6 bases). This CDR3 is 16 amino acids long. Trimming removed 6 bases from V and 4 bases from J, with 22 bases in between. CDR1 is MNHNS and CDR2 is SASEGT in the germline V gene.

This clonotype turned up a few times. The chain has TRBV18 and TRBJ1-1; no firm D call. V lost 3 bases, J lost 6 bases, and 11 bases lay in between. The CDR3 is 13 amino acids. Germline CDR1 is KGHSH and CDR2 is LQKENI. The CDR3 DNA follows: TGTGCCAGCTCACCGGAGGGATTGGCTGAAGCTTTCTTT. This encodes CASSPEGLAEAFF.

This sequence joins TRBV5-1 and TRBJ2-6; D not resolved. Germline V gene lookup returns CDR1 SGHRS and CDR2 YFSETQ. V lost 7 bases and J 1 base, leaving 12 bases between the germline ends. This CDR3 has 15 residues. Here the CDR3 DNA reads TGCGCCAGCTGCGCTATCGAGTCTGGGGCCAACGTCCTGACTTTC. Amino acid sequence: CASCAIESGANVLTF.

The table lists this clonotype with many counts. J is TRBJ1-4 and V is TRBV5-1; the D is unclear. The length of the CDR3 is 16 residues. CDR1 and CDR2 (germline): SGHRS, YFSETQ. Trimming cost V 5 bases and J 2 bases, with 16 bases left between them. CDR3 sequence reads: CASSPSAGITNEKLFF. CDR3 sequence (DNA): TGCGCCAGCAGTCCGTCGGCGGGGATCACTAATGAAAAACTGTTTTTT.

V gene TRBV3-1 combines with J gene TRBJ2-7; 9 nucleotides match TRBD2. The germline gives CDR1 LGHDT, CDR2 YNNKEL (reference sequence). This CDR3 is built from 14 residues. J gave up 3 bases and V 8 bases, and 8 bases lay outside the gene matches. CDR3 sequence: CASRRGGGVYEQYF. The DNA of the CDR3 is TGTGCCAGCCGGCGAGGCGGGGGGGTCTACGAGCAGTACTTC.

As concerns this clonotype: An end of the junction does not agree with germline; a read error may underlie this. The chain carries TRBV6-5 and TRBJ2-7, with D perhaps TRBD2 (7 bases). This CDR3 region has 15 residues. Germline CDR1 and CDR2: MNHEY and SVGAGI. The CDR3 region is CASSYSGGAPYEQYF. The CDR3 nucleotides read TGTGCCAGTAGTTACTCTGGGGGGGCCCCGTACGAGCAGTACTTC.

This clonotype was observed a handful of times. CDR3 residues: CASSLNVPVYNEQFF. The CDR3 region has the DNA TGTGCCAGCAGTTTAAATGTGCCCGTTTACAATGAGCAGTTCTTC. J is TRBJ2-1 and V is TRBV12-3 or TRBV12-4; no definite D call. This CDR3 has 15 residues. Trimming took 2 bases from V and 4 from J, leaving 12 bases between them.

Details on this clonotype: This may be a read error, as it is one base from a much larger clone. CDR3 bases: TGCGCCAGCAGCCCAGGGACTTGTGGAGAGACCCAGTACTTC. It translates to CASSPGTCGETQYF. V usage is TRBV5-1 and J usage is TRBJ2-5, with D perhaps TRBD2 (6 bases). The length of the CDR3 is 14 residues. Trimming took off 4 bases at V and 4 bases at J, with 14 bases between the two ends. Germline-derived CDR1 and CDR2 are SGHRS and YFSETQ.

This clonotype was detected ten times or more. The chain uses TRBV7-2 and TRBJ2-5, with a possible D match to TRBD2 (5 bases). The CDR3 totals 14 residues. Germline V lookup: CDR1 SGHTA, CDR2 FQGNSA. V lost 1 base to trimming and J lost 5 bases, with 11 bases between them. This chain's CDR3 is CASSLVASSETQYF. CDR3 sequence (DNA): TGTGCCAGCAGCTTAGTGGCTAGCAGTGAGACCCAGTACTTC.

This clonotype has at least ten counts. The chain joins TRBV12-3 or TRBV12-4 to TRBJ2-5, with D perhaps matching TRBD1 (6 bases). The germline V and J ends were trimmed by 8 bases and 2 bases, with 12 bases remaining between them. This CDR3 comprises 13 residues. Here the CDR3 reads CASRYREQETQYF. For the CDR3, the DNA is TGTGCCAGCCGTTACAGGGAGCAAGAGACCCAGTACTTC.

This clonotype showed up many times. The CDR3 protein is CASSSGLAEGEQFF. The CDR3 bases are TGCGCCAGCAGCTCGGGACTAGCGGAGGGTGAGCAGTTCTTC. J is TRBJ2-1 and V is TRBV5-1, with 11 bases lining up with TRBD2. The CDR3 is 14 amino acids. J gave up 9 bases and V 3 bases, and 5 bases lay outside the gene matches. The germline gives CDR1 SGHRS, CDR2 YFSETQ.